These 18 T cell receptor beta chains came from one sample sequenced in a study of cytomegalovirus exposure and HLA in healthy donors. PCR was performed using 60 Vbeta and 13 Jbeta primers. Repertoires were generated with immunoSEQ multiplex PCR, while TCRdb's copy carries only in-frame clones and drops some. Among 220,000 or so clones listed, roughly 75% were seen once. The source material was PBMCs. The source is a woman in her twenties or thirties in good health and CMV-seronegative.

The rearrangement joins TRBV4-1 to TRBJ2-1, with D unclear. V lost 4 bases and J lost 0, with 7 bases in between. Germline values: CDR1 MGHRA, CDR2 YSYEKL. There are 14 residues in the CDR3. The CDR3 nucleotides are TGCGCCAGCAGCCTTATCTCCTCCTACAATGAGCAGTTCTTC. Translating it yields CASSLISSYNEQFF.

This clone was recorded a few times. The chain has TRBV5-4 and TRBJ2-2, with D hard to call. Deletions cut 6 bases from V and 7 bases from J, with 16 bases between. Germline CDR1 SGHNT, CDR2 YYREEE (reference sequence). CDR3 length: 14 amino acids. CDR3 nucleotide sequence: TGTGCCAGCACCCTCTTGGGCGAGAACGGGGAGCTGTTTTTT. It translates to CASTLLGENGELFF.

The chain carries TRBV10-3 and TRBJ2-5, with 13 nucleotides matching TRBD2. V lost 0 bases to trimming and J lost 1 base; unmatched junction nucleotides: 2. From germline, CDR1 is ENHRY and CDR2 SYGVKD. The CDR3 runs 17 residues. The CDR3 spells CAISESGLAGAQETQYF. The CDR3 DNA is TGTGCCATCAGTGAGTCTGGACTAGCGGGAGCCCAAGAGACCCAGTACTTC.

This clone has just a few counts. This rearrangement joins TRBV13 to TRBJ2-1; TRBD2 is a possible D gene (5 bases). V shed 0 bases and J shed 5 bases, with 8 bases lying between them. CDR1 and CDR2 from the germline V gene are PRHDT and FYEKMQ (reference sequence). The CDR3 is 14 residues long. The CDR3 reads CASSLGRRDNEQFF. CDR3 nucleotide sequence: TGTGCCAGCAGCTTAGGTCGGCGGGACAATGAGCAGTTCTTC. The full variable domain, rest sourced from reference TRBV13 and TRBJ2-1, is AAGVIQSPRHLIKEKRETATLKCYPIPRHDTVYWYQQGPGQDPQFLISFYEKMQSDKGSIPDRFSAQQFSDYHSELNMSSLELGDSALYFCASSLGRRDNEQFFGPGTRLTVL.

The V gene is TRBV29-1, the J gene TRBJ1-2, with TRBD1 identical over 7 bases. Trimming removed 4 bases from V and 5 bases from J; junction bases left unmatched: 7. Germline V CDR1 and CDR2: SQVTM, ANQGSEA. This CDR3 region has 13 residues. In DNA form, the CDR3 reads TGCAGCGTTGGGGGGACAGAAGTTTATGGCTACACCTTC. It yields the protein CSVGGTEVYGYTF.

V gene TRBV19 combines with J gene TRBJ1-2; D gene unclear. CDR1 is LNHDA, CDR2 SQIVND, per germline (reference sequence). Trimming removed 4 bases from V and 4 bases from J, with 13 bases in between. This CDR3 is 14 amino acids long. Here the CDR3 reads CASSKSGLSYGYTF. CDR3 nucleotides: TGTGCCAGTAGTAAGTCAGGTCTTAGCTATGGCTACACCTTC.

V gene TRBV19 combines with J gene TRBJ1-6; 10 nucleotides align to TRBD1. CDR1 LNHDA and CDR2 SQIVND come from the germline V gene (reference sequence). The CDR3 spans 15 residues. Losses at the gene ends were 6 bases for V and 7 bases for J; bases not matched to a gene: 6. CDR3 in amino acids: CASSGGDRGNSPLHF. CDR3 nucleotide sequence: TGTGCCAGTAGCGGTGGGGACAGGGGCAATTCACCCCTCCACTTT.

Comment on this clone: A much larger clonotype is one base distant, so this may be a read error. The chain uses TRBV7-3 and TRBJ1-1; unclear D gene. The CDR3 covers 13 residues. The V end was cut by 1 base, the J end by 1 base, with 4 bases between. The germline CDR1 and CDR2 sequences are SGHTA and FQGTGA. The CDR3 coding sequence is TGTGCCAGCAGCTTAATCCAGAACACTGAAGCTTTCTTT. Encoded protein: CASSLIQNTEAFF.

Only a few counts were recorded for this clone. The chain employs TRBV14 and TRBJ2-7; TRBD2 aligns across 7 bases. The CDR3 contains 13 residues. Germline loops: CDR1 SGHDN, CDR2 FVKESK. J lost 6 bases, V lost 6 bases, and 8 bases had no gene match. The CDR3 is CASSQGLLREQYF. Here the CDR3 DNA reads TGTGCCAGCAGTCAGGGACTACTTCGCGAGCAGTACTTC.

CDR3 protein: CASSLNQGRYEQYF. In nucleotides, the CDR3 is TGTGCCAGCAGCTTGAATCAGGGCCGATACGAGCAGTACTTC. The chain joins TRBV11-1 to TRBJ2-7; D might be TRBD1 (5 bases). Germline-derived CDR1 and CDR2 are SGHAT and FQDESV (reference sequence). This CDR3 has 14 residues. V lost 3 bases and J lost 4, with 13 bases in between. Together with reference TRBV11-1 and TRBJ2-7, the CDR3 gives the full variable domain: EAEVAQSPRYKITEKSQAVAFWCDPISGHATLYWYRQILGQGPELLVQFQDESVVDDSQLPKDRFSAERLKGVDSTLKIQPAELGDSAMYLCASSLNQGRYEQYFGPGTRLTVT.

The J gene is TRBJ2-2, the V gene TRBV10-3; 8 bases agree with TRBD2. The CDR3 has 17 amino acids. Germline V gene data show CDR1 as ENHRY and CDR2 as SYGVKD. V lost 1 base and J lost 5; bases outside the gene matches: 9. CDR3 nucleotides: TGTGCCATCAGTGAGTTAGGGAGCGGGAGAGGGACCGGGGAGCTGTTTTTT. The encoded protein is CAISELGSGRGTGELFF.

The gene calls are TRBV5-5 and TRBJ1-6; D unclear. V lost 2 bases and J 7 bases, leaving 10 bases between the germline ends. The CDR3 is made up of 14 amino acids. Germline lookup yields CDR1 SGHKS and CDR2 YYEKEE (reference sequence). CDR3 loop: CASSFGVLNSPLHF. DNA of the CDR3: TGTGCCAGCAGCTTCGGGGTCCTAAATTCACCCCTCCACTTT.

This clone was seen a few times. In DNA, the CDR3 is TGTGCCAGCAGCACTCGGACAGGGAAGATGTTTTTT. Protein sequence: CASSTRTGKMFF. V usage is TRBV11-2 and J usage is TRBJ1-4; 8 nucleotides line up with TRBD1. Germline-derived CDR1 and CDR2 are SGHAT and FQNNGV. CDR3 length equals 12 residues. Trimming removed 5 bases from V and 15 bases from J; junction bases left unmatched: 8.

The V call is TRBV6-1, the J call TRBJ2-1, with a possible D match to TRBD1 (5 bases). This CDR3 comprises 13 residues. Per the germline V gene, CDR1 is MNHNS and CDR2 is SASEGT. Trimming removed 7 bases at V and 10 bases at J, with 17 bases between. The CDR3 DNA follows: TGTGCCAGCACCCTAAGGGGCTTTGGCGAGCAGTTCTTC. Translating it yields CASTLRGFGEQFF.

V gene TRBV7-3 combines with J gene TRBJ2-3; D gene uncertain. The CDR3 extends over 14 amino acids. Per the germline V gene, CDR1 is SGHTA and CDR2 is FQGTGA. Trimming shortened V by 0 bases and J by 2 bases, and 6 bases separated the two germline ends. CDR3 DNA sequence: TGTGCCAGCAGCTTAACGGCGGCCACAGATACGCAGTATTTT. This gives the protein CASSLTAATDTQYF.

This clone was seen a few times. The chain carries TRBV18 and TRBJ2-2; D gene unclear. With 1 base removed from V and 0 bases from J, the gap between germline ends came to 18 bases. Germline CDR1 KGHSH, CDR2 LQKENI. The CDR3 is made up of 19 amino acids. The CDR3 loop reads CASSPRIASDISNTGELFF. CDR3 DNA sequence: TGTGCCAGCTCACCACGAATAGCATCGGATATCTCGAACACCGGGGAGCTGTTTTTT. Together with reference TRBV18 and TRBJ2-2, the CDR3 gives the full variable domain: NAGVMQNPRHLVRRRGQEARLRCSPMKGHSHVYWYRQLPEEGLKFMVYLQKENIIDESGMPKERFSAEFPKEGPSILRIQQVVRGDSAAYFCASSPRIASDISNTGELFFGEGSRLTVL.

The rearrangement links TRBV13 to TRBJ1-1, with TRBD1 matching over 8 bases. Germline V lookup: CDR1 PRHDT, CDR2 FYEKMQ (reference sequence). This CDR3 region has 18 residues. Losses at the gene ends were 4 bases for V and 0 bases for J; bases not matched to a gene: 13. CDR3 loop: CASSSYSTGGPMNTEAFF. Written as DNA, the CDR3 is TGTGCCAGCAGCTCTTACTCAACAGGGGGACCTATGAACACTGAAGCTTTCTTT. Full variable domain (remainder filled in from reference TRBV13 and TRBJ1-1): AAGVIQSPRHLIKEKRETATLKCYPIPRHDTVYWYQQGPGQDPQFLISFYEKMQSDKGSIPDRFSAQQFSDYHSELNMSSLELGDSALYFCASSSYSTGGPMNTEAFFGQGTRLTVV.

Turning to this clone: In the same sample, other DNA sequences code for this CDR3. The rearrangement uses TRBV5-1 and TRBJ2-7; 12 bases are shared with TRBD1. The junction had 3 bases not matched to a gene; V was cut back by 4 bases and J by 4 bases. CDR3 length: 14 residues. From germline, CDR1 is SGHRS and CDR2 YFSETQ. CDR3 in DNA: TGCGCCAGCAGCCTGGGACAGGGGGCGTACGAGCAGTACTTC. Its translation: CASSLGQGAYEQYF.